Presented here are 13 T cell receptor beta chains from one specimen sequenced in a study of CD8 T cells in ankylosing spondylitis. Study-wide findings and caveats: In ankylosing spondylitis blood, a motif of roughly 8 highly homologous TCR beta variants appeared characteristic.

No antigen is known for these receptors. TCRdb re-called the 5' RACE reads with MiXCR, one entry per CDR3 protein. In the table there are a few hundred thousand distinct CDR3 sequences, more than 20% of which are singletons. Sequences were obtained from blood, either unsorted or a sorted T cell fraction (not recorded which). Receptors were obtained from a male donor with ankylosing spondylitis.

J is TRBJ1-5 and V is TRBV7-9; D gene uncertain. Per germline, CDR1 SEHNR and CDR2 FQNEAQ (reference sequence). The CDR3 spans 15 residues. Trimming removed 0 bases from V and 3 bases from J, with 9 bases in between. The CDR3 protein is CASSLAGSPNQPQHF. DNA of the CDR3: TGTGCCAGCAGCTTAGCGGGCAGTCCCAATCAGCCCCAGCATTTT. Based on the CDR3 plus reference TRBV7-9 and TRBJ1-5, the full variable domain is DTGVSQNPRHKITKRGQNVTFRCDPISEHNRLYWYRQTLGQGPEFLTYFQNEAQLEKSRLLSDRFSAERPKGSFSTLEIQRTEQGDSAMYLCASSLAGSPNQPQHFGDGTRLSIL.

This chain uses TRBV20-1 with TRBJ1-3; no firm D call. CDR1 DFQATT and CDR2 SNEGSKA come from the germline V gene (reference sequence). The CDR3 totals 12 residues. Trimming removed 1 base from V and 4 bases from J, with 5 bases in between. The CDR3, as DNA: TGCAGTGCTAGAGGACGGGGAAACACCATATATTTT. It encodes CSARGRGNTIYF.

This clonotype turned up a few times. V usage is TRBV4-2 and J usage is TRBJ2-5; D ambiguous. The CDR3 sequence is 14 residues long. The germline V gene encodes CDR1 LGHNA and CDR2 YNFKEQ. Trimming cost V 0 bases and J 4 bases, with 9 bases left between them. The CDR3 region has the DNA TGTGCCAGCAGCCAAGATCTCCGAGGAGAGACCCAGTACTTC. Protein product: CASSQDLRGETQYF.

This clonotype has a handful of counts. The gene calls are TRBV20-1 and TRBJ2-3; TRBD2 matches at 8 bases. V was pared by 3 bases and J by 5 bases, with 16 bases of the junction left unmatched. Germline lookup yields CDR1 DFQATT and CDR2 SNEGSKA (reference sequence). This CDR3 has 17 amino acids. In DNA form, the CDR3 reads TGCAGTGCTAGCCCTGGGCATGAGACTAGCGACAAAGATACGCAGTATTTT. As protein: CSASPGHETSDKDTQYF.

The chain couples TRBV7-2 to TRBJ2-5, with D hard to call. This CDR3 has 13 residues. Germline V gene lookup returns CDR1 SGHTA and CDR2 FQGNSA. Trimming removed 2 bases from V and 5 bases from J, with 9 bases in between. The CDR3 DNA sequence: TGTGCCAGCAGCTTATGGACCGGTGAGACCCAGTACTTC. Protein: CASSLWTGETQYF. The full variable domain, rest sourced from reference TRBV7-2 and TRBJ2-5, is GAGVSQSPSNKVTEKGKDVELRCDPISGHTALYWYRQSLGQGLEFLIYFQGNSAPDKSGLPSDRFSAERTGGSVSTLTIQRTQQEDSAVYLCASSLWTGETQYFGPGTRLLVL.

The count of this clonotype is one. The CDR3 reads CSAGIGPGGETQYF. In nucleotides, the CDR3 is TGCAGTGCTGGCATCGGGCCGGGTGGAGAGACCCAGTACTTC. V and J are TRBV20-1 and TRBJ2-5; D not certain. CDR3 length: 14 amino acids. The germline V gene has CDR1 DFQATT and CDR2 SNEGSKA (reference sequence). Trimming left V 5 bases short and J 4 bases short, with 17 bases between.

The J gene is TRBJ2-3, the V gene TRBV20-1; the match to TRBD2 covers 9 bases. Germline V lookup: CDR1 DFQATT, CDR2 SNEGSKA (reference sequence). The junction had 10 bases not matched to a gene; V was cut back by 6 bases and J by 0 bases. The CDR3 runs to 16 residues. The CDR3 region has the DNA TGCAGTGCGGGCGTGGCTAGCGGGGCTAGCACAGATACGCAGTATTTT. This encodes CSAGVASGASTDTQYF.

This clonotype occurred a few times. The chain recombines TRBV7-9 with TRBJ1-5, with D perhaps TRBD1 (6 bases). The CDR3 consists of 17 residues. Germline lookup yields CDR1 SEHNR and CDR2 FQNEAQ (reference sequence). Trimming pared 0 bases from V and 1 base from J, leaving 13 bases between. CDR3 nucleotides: TGTGCCAGCAGCTTAGCGGGGGGCAGGCAGAGCAATCAGCCCCAGCATTTT. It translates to CASSLAGGRQSNQPQHF.

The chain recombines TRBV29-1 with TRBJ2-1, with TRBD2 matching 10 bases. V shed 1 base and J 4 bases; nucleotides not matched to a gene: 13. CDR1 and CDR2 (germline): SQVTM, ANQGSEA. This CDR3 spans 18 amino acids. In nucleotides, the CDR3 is TGCAGCGTTGAAGTTGCAGCGGGAGGGCCAATTGGGTACAATGAGCAGTTCTTC. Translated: CSVEVAAGGPIGYNEQFF.

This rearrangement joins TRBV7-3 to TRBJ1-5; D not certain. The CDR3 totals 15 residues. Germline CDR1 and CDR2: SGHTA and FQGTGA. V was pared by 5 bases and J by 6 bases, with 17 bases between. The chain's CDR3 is CASSAAWWSGQPQHF. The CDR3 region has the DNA TGTGCCAGCAGCGCCGCGTGGTGGTCGGGTCAGCCCCAGCATTTT.

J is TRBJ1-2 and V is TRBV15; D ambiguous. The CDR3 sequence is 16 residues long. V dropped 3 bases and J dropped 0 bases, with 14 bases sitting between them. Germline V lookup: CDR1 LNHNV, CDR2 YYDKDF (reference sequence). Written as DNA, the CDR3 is TGTGCCACCAGCAGCCTGACGGTCGCCGCTAACTATGGCTACACCTTC. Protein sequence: CATSSLTVAANYGYTF.

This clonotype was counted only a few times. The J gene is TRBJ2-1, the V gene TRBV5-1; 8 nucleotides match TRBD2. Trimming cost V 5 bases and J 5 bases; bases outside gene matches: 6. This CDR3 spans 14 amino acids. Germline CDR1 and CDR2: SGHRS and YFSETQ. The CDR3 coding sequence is TGCGCCAGCAGGGGACTAGATGAGGACAATGAGCAGTTCTTC. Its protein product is CASRGLDEDNEQFF.

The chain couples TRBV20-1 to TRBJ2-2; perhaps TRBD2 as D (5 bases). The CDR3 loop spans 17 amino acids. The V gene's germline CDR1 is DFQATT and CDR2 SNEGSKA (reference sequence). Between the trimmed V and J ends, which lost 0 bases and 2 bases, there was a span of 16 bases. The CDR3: CSARDRTRVTNTGELFF. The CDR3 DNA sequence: TGCAGTGCTAGAGATAGGACTCGTGTCACAAACACCGGGGAGCTGTTTTTT.